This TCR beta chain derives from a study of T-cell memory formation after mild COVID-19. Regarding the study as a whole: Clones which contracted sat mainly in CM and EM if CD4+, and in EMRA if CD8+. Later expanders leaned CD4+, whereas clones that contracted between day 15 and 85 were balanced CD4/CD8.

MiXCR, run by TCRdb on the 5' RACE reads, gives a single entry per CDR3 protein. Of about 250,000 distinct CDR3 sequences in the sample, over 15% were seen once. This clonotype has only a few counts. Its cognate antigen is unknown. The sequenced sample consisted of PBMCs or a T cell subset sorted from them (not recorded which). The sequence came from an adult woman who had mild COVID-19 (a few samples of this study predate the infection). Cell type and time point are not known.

CDR3 sequence: CASSPLTGQETQYF. The CDR3 nucleotides read TGTGCCAGCAGCCCCCTGACAGGGCAAGAGACCCAGTACTTC. The chain uses TRBV7-6 and TRBJ2-5, with 7 nucleotides matching TRBD1. The CDR3 runs 14 residues. V gave up 5 bases and J gave up 2 bases; unmatched junction bases: 5. Germline CDR1 is SGHVS and CDR2 is FNYEAQ.